These 31 T cell receptor beta chains were sequenced from one sample in a study of blood T cell repertoires in COVID-19. The data were produced by immunoSEQ multiplex PCR, yet TCRdb's version contains in-frame clones alone and is incomplete. The sample comprises 280,000 or so clones, approximately 85% of which are singletons, and roughly 2% rests with the top ten. Sequencing was performed on PBMCs or T cells enriched from blood (not recorded which). Every receptor here comes from a man in his thirties or forties who had recovered from COVID-19.

The chain uses TRBV9 and TRBJ2-3; possible D gene TRBD2, 7 bases. The V end lost 4 bases, the J end lost 4 bases, and 16 bases lay between the germline ends. Per the germline V gene, CDR1 is SGDLS and CDR2 is YYNGEE. The CDR3 sequence is 15 residues long. CDR3 sequence: CASSSSGGLSDTQYF. The CDR3 region has the DNA TGTGCCAGCAGCTCATCCGGGGGGCTTTCAGATACGCAGTATTTT. Full variable domain (rest looked up from reference TRBV9 and TRBJ2-3): DSGVTQTPKHLITATGQRVTLRCSPRSGDLSVYWYQQSLDQGLQFLIQYYNGEERAKGNILERFSAQQFPDLHSELNLSSLELGDSALYFCASSSSGGLSDTQYFGPGTRLTVL.

The V and J genes are TRBV27 and TRBJ1-1; TRBD1 agrees at 9 bases. Germline V CDR1 and CDR2: MNHEY, SMNVEV (reference sequence). The CDR3 loop spans 18 amino acids. J gave up 5 bases and V 4 bases, and 17 bases lay outside the gene matches. The DNA for the CDR3 is TGTGCCAGCAGTTCCTCAACCTTCTACCGACAGGGGGATACTGAAGCTTTCTTT. Translation gives CASSSSTFYRQGDTEAFF.

The chain recombines TRBV3-1 (or the pseudogene TRBV3-2) with TRBJ1-1; D may be TRBD1 (6 bases). Germline lookup yields CDR1 LGHDT and CDR2 YNNKEL (reference sequence). The CDR3 consists of 16 residues. Between the trimmed V and J ends, which lost 4 bases and 3 bases, there was a span of 18 bases. The CDR3 is CASSPLNWAGDTEAFF. The CDR3 nucleotides read TGTGCCAGCAGCCCTTTGAATTGGGCAGGGGACACTGAAGCTTTCTTT.

This chain joins TRBV4-1 and TRBJ2-7; D might be TRBD2 (6 bases). Trimming removed 0 bases at V and 1 base at J, with 10 bases between. This CDR3 is built from 15 residues. From germline, CDR1 is MGHRA and CDR2 YSYEKL. The CDR3 is CASSQDPGGSYEQYF. CDR3 in DNA: TGCGCCAGCAGCCAAGATCCTGGGGGGTCCTACGAGCAGTACTTC.

The chain has TRBV5-1 and TRBJ2-1; TRBD1 matches 11 bases. CDR3 size: 16 residues. Trimming removed 3 bases from V and 7 bases from J; junction bases left unmatched: 9. Looked up from germline, CDR1 is SGHRS and CDR2 is YFSETQ. CDR3 sequence: CASSSSGQGAGNEQFF. The CDR3 DNA reads as TGCGCCAGCAGCTCCTCCGGACAGGGGGCTGGAAATGAGCAGTTCTTC.

This chain joins TRBV19 and TRBJ2-1; 12 bases line up with TRBD1. CDR1 and CDR2 (germline): LNHDA, SQIVND (reference sequence). J lost 5 bases, V lost 10 bases, and 9 bases had no gene match. The CDR3 loop spans 15 amino acids. CDR3 sequence reads: CATSPGQGANNEQFF. CDR3 sequence (DNA): TGTGCCACTTCACCGGGACAGGGGGCGAACAATGAGCAGTTCTTC.

The chain uses TRBV24-1 and TRBJ2-2; D remains unclear. This CDR3 has 14 amino acids. The V end lost 4 bases, the J end lost 9 bases, and 14 bases lay between the germline ends. The germline V gene encodes CDR1 KGHDR and CDR2 SFDVKD. This CDR3 is CATSEGRSSRELFF. The CDR3 coding sequence is TGTGCCACCAGTGAAGGTCGGAGCTCCCGGGAGCTGTTTTTT.

V and J are TRBV29-1 and TRBJ1-4; D perhaps matches TRBD1 (6 bases). Germline V gene lookup returns CDR1 SQVTM and CDR2 ANQGSEA. The CDR3 extends over 13 amino acids. V was pared by 7 bases and J by 8 bases, with 17 bases between. CDR3 amino acids: CSAVQGRGEKLFF. In DNA form, the CDR3 reads TGCAGCGCTGTCCAGGGTAGGGGGGAAAAACTGTTTTTT.

J is TRBJ1-4 and V is TRBV6-1; TRBD1 is a possible D gene (6 bases). CDR1 and CDR2 from the germline V gene are MNHNS and SASEGT. V was cut by 4 bases and J by 9 bases, with 24 bases left in between. There are 17 residues in the CDR3. CDR3: CASSATIRGGASQKLFF. CDR3 DNA: TGTGCCAGCAGTGCGACCATCCGCGGGGGCGCGTCCCAAAAACTGTTTTTT.

The chain recombines TRBV6-5 with TRBJ2-1, with a possible D match to TRBD2 (6 bases). CDR1 MNHEY and CDR2 SVGAGI come from the germline V gene. Trimming took 4 bases from V and 9 from J, leaving 10 bases between them. The CDR3 runs 12 residues. The CDR3 coding sequence is TGTGCCAGCAGTTCGGGGGTAGGTGAGCAGTTCTTC. Residues: CASSSGVGEQFF.

V gene TRBV15 combines with J gene TRBJ2-4, with D perhaps TRBD1 (6 bases). V was shortened by 2 bases and J by 2 bases, with 13 bases between the two germline ends. This CDR3 comprises 16 residues. Germline V lookup: CDR1 LNHNV, CDR2 YYDKDF (reference sequence). CDR3 loop: CATSRWLGGTKNIQYF. The CDR3 DNA reads TGTGCCACCAGCAGATGGTTAGGGGGAACCAAAAACATTCAGTACTTC.

This clone has just one count. The rearrangement joins TRBV4-1 to TRBJ1-3, with unresolved D. Trimming cost V 0 bases and J 4 bases, with 7 bases left between them. The CDR3 totals 14 residues. CDR1 is MGHRA and CDR2 is YSYEKL in the germline V gene. The CDR3 loop is CASSQEHTGNTIYF. CDR3 nucleotides: TGCGCCAGCAGCCAAGAACATACGGGAAACACCATATATTTT.

The CDR3 bases are TGTGCCAGTAGTATGGTCGGACAGGGGGACTATGGCTACACCTTC. It codes for CASSMVGQGDYGYTF. The chain has TRBV19 and TRBJ1-2; 10 nucleotides line up with TRBD1. The junction had 4 bases not matched to a gene; V was cut back by 3 bases and J by 3 bases. In germline, CDR1 is LNHDA, CDR2 SQIVND (reference sequence). The CDR3 is 15 residues long.

This chain uses TRBV7-9 with TRBJ1-5; perhaps TRBD1 as D (5 bases). Germline V gives CDR1 SEHNR, CDR2 FQNEAQ (reference sequence). The V and J ends lost 5 bases and 2 bases respectively, with 16 bases between them. This CDR3 contains 16 residues. This chain's CDR3 is CASSPGGGLGNQPQHF. As DNA, the CDR3 is TGTGCCAGCAGCCCTGGGGGAGGGTTGGGCAATCAGCCCCAGCATTTT.

The chain uses TRBV2 and TRBJ2-7; 9 bases line up with TRBD1. V dropped 4 bases and J dropped 4; count of bases not matched to a gene: 2. The germline V gene encodes CDR1 SNHLY and CDR2 FYNNEI. This CDR3 has 13 amino acids. In DNA form, the CDR3 reads TGTGCCAGCAGTGGGGGACAGGGATACGAGCAGTACTTC. Translating it yields CASSGGQGYEQYF.

V usage is TRBV7-6 and J usage is TRBJ2-3; 8 nucleotides align to TRBD1. After removal of 1 base from V and 7 bases from J, the junction contained 7 bases not matched to a gene. CDR1 and CDR2 from the germline V gene are SGHVS and FNYEAQ. CDR3 size: 15 residues. CDR3 region: CASSLDPTGANTQYF. The CDR3 DNA reads as TGTGCCAGCAGCTTAGACCCGACAGGGGCTAATACGCAGTATTTT.

The rearrangement links TRBV5-1 to TRBJ2-7; weak D call: TRBD1 (5 bases). Germline V gives CDR1 SGHRS, CDR2 YFSETQ. The V gene lost 0 bases and the J gene lost 1 base, with 14 bases spanning the gap. The CDR3 loop spans 16 amino acids. CDR3 coding DNA: TGCGCCAGCAGCTTGGCTAGGTCAGGGCCTTCCTACGAGCAGTACTTC. It yields the protein CASSLARSGPSYEQYF.

As DNA, the CDR3 is TGTGCCAGCAGTGAAGAGGAGAGCTACTTCTCCTATTCACCCCTCCACTTT. As protein: CASSEEESYFSYSPLHF. J is TRBJ1-6 and V is TRBV2; no clear D gene. This CDR3 comprises 17 residues. Between the trimmed V and J ends, which lost 1 base and 8 bases, there was a span of 18 bases. Germline V CDR1 and CDR2: SNHLY, FYNNEI. The full variable domain, its missing parts supplied by reference TRBV2 and TRBJ1-6, is EPEVTQTPSHQVTQMGQEVILRCVPISNHLYFYWYRQILGQKVEFLVSFYNNEISEKSEIFDDQFSVERPDGSNFTLKIRSTKLEDSAMYFCASSEEESYFSYSPLHFGNGTRLTVT.

There are a few counts of this clone. V usage is TRBV6-5 and J usage is TRBJ2-1, with 7 positions matching TRBD2. Losses at the gene ends were 0 bases for V and 4 bases for J; bases not matched to a gene: 6. CDR1 and CDR2 (germline): MNHEY, SVGAGI. The CDR3 has 16 residues. CDR3 DNA: TGTGCCAGCAGTTACTCGGGGGGGACTCGTTACAATGAGCAGTTCTTC. Protein product: CASSYSGGTRYNEQFF.

This rearrangement joins TRBV25-1 to TRBJ1-6; 7 bases map to TRBD1. V was clipped by 4 bases and J by 7 bases; unmatched bases: 7. This CDR3 is built from 15 residues. In germline, CDR1 is MGHDK, CDR2 SYGVNS. The CDR3 loop is CASSVPGQTNSPLHF. The DNA of the CDR3 is TGTGCCAGCAGTGTACCGGGACAGACCAATTCACCCCTCCACTTT.

The chain employs TRBV4-1 and TRBJ2-4; D gene unclear. V shed 0 bases and J shed 0 bases, with 12 bases lying between them. The length of the CDR3 is 17 residues. From germline, CDR1 is MGHRA and CDR2 YSYEKL. CDR3 DNA: TGCGCCAGCAGCCAAGATCAGGTCCCCCTAGCCAAAAACATTCAGTACTTC. Translating gives CASSQDQVPLAKNIQYF.

The V call is TRBV5-1, the J call TRBJ1-1; D is unresolved. Trimming took off 6 bases at V and 1 base at J, with 10 bases between the two ends. Germline values: CDR1 SGHRS, CDR2 YFSETQ. The CDR3 totals 13 residues. The CDR3 DNA reads TGCGCCAGCAACTACGATCAGAACACTGAAGCTTTCTTT. It is translated as CASNYDQNTEAFF. Looking up the rest from reference TRBV5-1 and TRBJ1-1 gives the full variable domain: KAGVTQTPRYLIKTRGQQVTLSCSPISGHRSVSWYQQTPGQGLQFLFEYFSETQRNKGNFPGRFSGRQFSNSRSEMNVSTLELGDSALYLCASNYDQNTEAFFGQGTRLTVV.

The chain uses TRBV7-9 and TRBJ1-2, with TRBD1 identical over 8 bases. V lost 2 bases, J lost 3 bases, and 14 bases stayed unmatched. CDR3 length: 18 residues. CDR1 and CDR2 (germline): SEHNR, FQNEAQ (reference sequence). DNA of the CDR3: TGTGCCAGCAGCTTAAAGTCCGGCAGGGGGCGGATTTACTATGGCTACACCTTC. This sequence encodes CASSLKSGRGRIYYGYTF.

This clone appeared many times. V usage is TRBV2 and J usage is TRBJ2-3; tentative D call: TRBD2 (5 bases). V lost 2 bases to trimming and J lost 8 bases, with 11 bases between them. The CDR3 has 13 residues. Germline V gives CDR1 SNHLY, CDR2 FYNNEI. CDR3 in amino acids: CASSEPSGVTQYF. The CDR3 nucleotides are TGTGCCAGCAGTGAACCGTCCGGGGTTACGCAGTATTTT.

Comments on this clone: An end of the junction does not agree with germline; a read error may underlie this. The genes are TRBV6-2 or TRBV6-3 and TRBJ1-1; D might be TRBD1 (6 bases). The CDR3 runs to 11 residues. The germline V gene encodes CDR1 MNHEY and CDR2 SVGEGT. CDR3 DNA sequence: TGTGCCAGCAGCCCCGGACAGACACCTACCTTT. Protein sequence: CASSPGQTPTF.

The rearrangement uses TRBV18 and TRBJ1-6; 7 nucleotides match TRBD1. Germline CDR1 KGHSH, CDR2 LQKENI. The trim removed 5 bases at V and 8 bases at J, leaving 9 bases unmatched. The CDR3 spans 15 residues. The CDR3 coding sequence is TGTGCCAGCTCAGACGACAGGGCCAAAGATTCACCCCTCCACTTT. Its protein is CASSDDRAKDSPLHF.

The V call is TRBV6-5, the J call TRBJ2-7; no reliable D call. V gave up 4 bases and J gave up 6 bases, with 13 bases separating them. Germline loops: CDR1 MNHEY, CDR2 SVGAGI. CDR3 size: 13 residues. CDR3 sequence (DNA): TGTGCCAGCAGTTCTCCGGGTGTGGGCGAGCAGTACTTC. It codes for CASSSPGVGEQYF.

The gene calls are TRBV2 and TRBJ1-6, with D possibly being TRBD1 (5 bases). There are 15 residues in the CDR3. CDR1 is SNHLY and CDR2 is FYNNEI in the germline V gene. V gave up 6 bases and J gave up 6 bases, with 15 bases separating them. CDR3 DNA: TGTGCCAGCAGCCAACAAGATGGGGCTAATTCACCCCTCCACTTT. Its translation: CASSQQDGANSPLHF.

This chain joins TRBV9 and TRBJ2-2; 7 bases align to TRBD2. This CDR3 spans 14 amino acids. Trimming at V came to 4 bases and at J to 8 bases, leaving 8 bases not matched to a gene. The germline V gene has CDR1 SGDLS and CDR2 YYNGEE. The CDR3 DNA reads as TGTGCCAGCAGCCTCCACTTTAGCGGGGGGGAGCTGTTTTTT. Translation gives CASSLHFSGGELFF.

The chain uses TRBV7-9 and TRBJ2-5; tentatively, D is TRBD2 (6 bases). The CDR3 runs 15 residues. Germline V gene lookup returns CDR1 SEHNR and CDR2 FQNEAQ (reference sequence). Deletions cut 3 bases from V and 5 bases from J, with 16 bases between. The CDR3 loop reads CASSLRRGESETQYF. The CDR3 DNA reads TGTGCCAGCAGCTTGAGGCGGGGAGAGTCGGAGACCCAGTACTTC.

This chain links TRBV24-1 with TRBJ2-3, with D perhaps TRBD1 (5 bases). CDR1 and CDR2 (germline): KGHDR, SFDVKD. The CDR3 is made up of 16 amino acids. Trimming took off 4 bases at V and 4 bases at J, with 17 bases between the two ends. In DNA form, the CDR3 reads TGTGCCACCAGTGAAGAGGCAGTAAGGGGTCCAGATACGCAGTATTTT. Amino acid sequence: CATSEEAVRGPDTQYF.